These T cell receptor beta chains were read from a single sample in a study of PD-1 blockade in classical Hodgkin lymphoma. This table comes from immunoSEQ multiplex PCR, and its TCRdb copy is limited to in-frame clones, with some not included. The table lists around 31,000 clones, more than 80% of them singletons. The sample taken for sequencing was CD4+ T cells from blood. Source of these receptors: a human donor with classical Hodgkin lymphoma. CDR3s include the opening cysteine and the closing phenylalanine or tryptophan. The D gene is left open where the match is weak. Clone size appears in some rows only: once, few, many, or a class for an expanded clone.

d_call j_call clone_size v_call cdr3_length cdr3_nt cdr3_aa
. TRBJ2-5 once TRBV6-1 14 TGTGCCAGCAGTGAAGGCGGTACCCAAGAGACCCAGTACTTC CASSEGGTQETQYF
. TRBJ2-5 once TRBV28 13 TGTGCCAGCAGACAGGGCCAGGGGGGGTGGCAGTACTTC CASRQGQGGWQYF
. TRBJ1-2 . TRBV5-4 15 TGTGCCAGCAGACGGGGACAAGCGCCTAACTATGGCTACACCTTC CASRRGQAPNYGYTF
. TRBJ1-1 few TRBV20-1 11 TGCAGTGCTAGGATTAGCACTGAAGCTTTCTTT CSARISTEAFF
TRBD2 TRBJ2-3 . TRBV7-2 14 TGTGCCAGCAGCTCCGGACTAGCCCCAGATACGCAGTATTTT CASSSGLAPDTQYF
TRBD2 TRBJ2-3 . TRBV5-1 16 TGCGCCAGCAGCTTGGCGGGGCGGGAGCTCACAGATACGCAGTATTTT CASSLAGRELTDTQYF
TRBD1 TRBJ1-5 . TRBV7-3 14 TGTGCCAGCAGCCCGGACAGGGGCAATCAGCCCCAGCATTTT CASSPDRGNQPQHF
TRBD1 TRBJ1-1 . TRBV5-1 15 TGCGCCAGCAGCTTTACAGGGGAAATGAACACTGAAGCTTTCTTT CASSFTGEMNTEAFF
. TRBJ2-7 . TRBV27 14 TGTGCCAGCAGTTTTTGGGGGGGCCCCTACGAGCAGTACTTC CASSFWGGPYEQYF
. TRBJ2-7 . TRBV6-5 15 TGTGCCAGCAGTTACGGGCAGGGTGTAGGCGACGAGCAGTACTTC CASSYGQGVGDEQYF
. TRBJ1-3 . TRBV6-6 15 TGTGCCAGCAGGAACGGCGGGGGCTCGGGAAACACCATATATTTT CASRNGGGSGNTIYF
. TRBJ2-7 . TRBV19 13 TGTGCCAGTAGTAGGACCCCGCCTCTCGAGCAGTACTTC CASSRTPPLEQYF
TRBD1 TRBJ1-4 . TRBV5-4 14 TGTGCCAGCAGCGGCACAGGGGGCGGTGAAAAACTGTTTTTT CASSGTGGGEKLFF
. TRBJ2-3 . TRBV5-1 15 TGCGCCAGCAGCTTACAGGGCACTAGCACAGATACGCAGTATTTT CASSLQGTSTDTQYF
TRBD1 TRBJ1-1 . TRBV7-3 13 TGTGCCAGCAGTCTACAGGGGGACACTGAAGCTTTCTTT CASSLQGDTEAFF
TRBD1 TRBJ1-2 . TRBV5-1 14 TGCGCCAGCAGCACCGGACAGGGAGCTTACGGCTACACCTTC CASSTGQGAYGYTF
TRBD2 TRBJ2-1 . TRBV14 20 TGTGCCAGCAGCCAAGGACTAGCGGGACCCCGTTTGACCCCCGCGGATGAGCAGTTCTTC CASSQGLAGPRLTPADEQFF
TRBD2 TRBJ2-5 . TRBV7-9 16 TGTGCCAGCAGCTTAGGTTCAGCGGGAGGCCAAGAGACCCAGTACTTC CASSLGSAGGQETQYF
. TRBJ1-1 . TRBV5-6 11 TGTGCCAGCAGCTTGTGGGGGGAAGCTTTCTTT CASSLWGEAFF
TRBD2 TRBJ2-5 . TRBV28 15 TGTGCCAGCAGGCCCGGGACTAGCGGGAGGTTGACCCAGTACTTC CASRPGTSGRLTQYF
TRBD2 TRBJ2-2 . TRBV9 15 TGTGCCAGCAGCGTAGGACTAGCGGACACCGGGGAGCTGTTTTTT CASSVGLADTGELFF
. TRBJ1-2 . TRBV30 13 TGTGCCTGGAGTGTTGGCAGGGACGATGGCTACACCTTC CAWSVGRDDGYTF
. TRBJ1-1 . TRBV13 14 TGTGCCAGCAGCTACTGGGTCGCCTACACTGAAGCTTTCTTT CASSYWVAYTEAFF
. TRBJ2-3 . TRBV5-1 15 TGCGCCAGCAGTATGGTCCTCTCTAGCACAGATACGCAGTATTTT CASSMVLSSTDTQYF
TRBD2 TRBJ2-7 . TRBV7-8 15 TGTGCCAGCAGCTTAGTGCGGGAGGGCCGGTACGAGCAGTACTTC CASSLVREGRYEQYF
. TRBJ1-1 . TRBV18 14 TGTGCCAGCTCACCGAGCAGGACGAACACTGAAGCTTTCTTT CASSPSRTNTEAFF
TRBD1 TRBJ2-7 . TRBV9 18 TGTGCCAGCAGCGTAGGCGTTGGGTCCGGGACAGGGGGCGCGGAGCAGTACTTC CASSVGVGSGTGGAEQYF
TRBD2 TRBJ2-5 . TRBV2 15 TGTGCCAGCAGTCGGGAGCGGGCGGGGGAAGAGACCCAGTACTTC CASSRERAGEETQYF
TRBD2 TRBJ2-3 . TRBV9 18 TGTGCCAGCAGCGTGCGGTCGACTAGCGGGCCCAGCACAGATACGCAGTATTTT CASSVRSTSGPSTDTQYF
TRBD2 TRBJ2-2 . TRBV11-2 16 TGTGCCAGCAACCTGGGACTAGCGGGTGTCACCGGGGAGCTGTTTTTT CASNLGLAGVTGELFF
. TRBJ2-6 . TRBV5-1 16 TGCGCCAGCAGCTTGGCCCTAGGGGCTGGGGCCAACGTCCTGACTTTC CASSLALGAGANVLTF
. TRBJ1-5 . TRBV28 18 TGTGCCAGCAGTTCCAACAGGGAGTGGGGAACGGGCAATCAGCCCCAGCATTTT CASSSNREWGTGNQPQHF
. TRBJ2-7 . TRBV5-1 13 TGCGCCAGCAGCTTGGGTACGACTTACGAGCAGTACTTC CASSLGTTYEQYF
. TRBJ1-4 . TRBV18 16 TGTGCCAGCTCACCGGAGTCAAGGGCCGCTAATGAAAAACTGTTTTTT CASSPESRAANEKLFF